Below, 19 T cell receptor beta chains from the same sample are listed, as sequenced in a study of T cells in tuberculosis. Here immunoSEQ multiplex PCR was the method, and the copy in TCRdb shows in-frame clones only, minus some. This sample has 30,000 to 40,000 clones; over 85% occur once, and the top ten carry about 10%. Time point here: new active TB diagnosis, blood taken before or within 7 days of starting treatment. The sequences come from PBMCs, collected at tuberculosis diagnosis. These receptors all come from an adult with tuberculosis.

V gene TRBV30 combines with J gene TRBJ1-2, with 7 bases that match TRBD1. Germline CDR1 GTSNPN, CDR2 SVGIG (reference sequence). The CDR3 has 10 residues. The ends lost 8 bases at V and 8 bases at J; junction bases unmatched: 5. CDR3 residues: CATAGGGYTF. In nucleotides, the CDR3 is TGTGCCACCGCAGGGGGAGGCTACACCTTC.

V gene TRBV30 combines with J gene TRBJ2-7; 9 positions agree with TRBD1. The V and J ends lost 2 bases and 2 bases, in that order; junction bases with no gene match: 1. Germline CDR1 reads GTSNPN; CDR2 reads SVGIG (reference sequence). The CDR3 consists of 13 residues. CDR3: CAWSRTGAYEQYF. The CDR3 nucleotides read TGTGCCTGGAGTAGGACAGGGGCCTACGAGCAGTACTTC. The variable domain in full, completed from reference TRBV30 and TRBJ2-7, reads SQTIHQWPATLVQPVGSPLSLECTVEGTSNPNLYWYRQAAGRGLQLLFYSVGIGQISSEVPQNLSASRPQDRQFILSSKKLLLSDSGFYLCAWSRTGAYEQYFGPGTRLTVT.

J is TRBJ2-7 and V is TRBV18, with 14 bases identical to TRBD2. The CDR3 consists of 14 residues. With 5 bases clipped from V and 6 bases from J, the junction kept 3 bases outside the gene matches. Germline loops: CDR1 KGHSH, CDR2 LQKENI. CDR3 amino acids: CASSSTSGGGEQYF. For the CDR3, the DNA is TGTGCCAGCTCATCGACTAGCGGGGGGGGCGAGCAGTACTTC.

The V and J genes are TRBV25-1 and TRBJ1-2, with D maybe TRBD1 (5 bases). CDR1 is MGHDK and CDR2 is SYGVNS in the germline V gene. Trimming took off 3 bases at V and 4 bases at J, with 12 bases between the two ends. This CDR3 is built from 14 residues. The CDR3 sequence is CASSDPDSSYGYTF. CDR3 bases: TGTGCCAGCAGTGATCCCGACAGTTCCTATGGCTACACCTTC.

This rearrangement joins TRBV10-3 to TRBJ2-1, with TRBD1 matching 8 bases. Looked up from germline, CDR1 is ENHRY and CDR2 is SYGVKD. The CDR3 has 17 residues. J was trimmed by 0 bases and V by 3 bases; bases with no gene match: 7. CDR3 protein: CAISDLTGGSSYNEQFF. The CDR3 DNA reads TGTGCCATCAGTGACCTTACAGGGGGGAGCTCCTACAATGAGCAGTTCTTC.

This rearrangement joins TRBV21-1 to TRBJ2-3; the table's TRBD1 call for D was not verified on the DNA. TRBV21-1 is an annotated pseudogene. The CDR3 is 17 residues long. CDR3 sequence reads: CASSIRTGTGGGDTQYF. CDR3 DNA: TGTGCCAGCAGCATTCGGACCGGGACAGGGGGAGGAGATACGCAGTATTTT.

The CDR3 bases are TGCGCCAGCAGCCCCCTAGCGGGAGTCAATGAGCAGTTCTTC. The encoded protein is CASSPLAGVNEQFF. This chain links TRBV5-1 with TRBJ2-1, with 10 bases lining up with TRBD2. J gave up 6 bases and V 4 bases, and 4 bases lay outside the gene matches. CDR1 is SGHRS, CDR2 YFSETQ, per germline. This CDR3 has 14 amino acids.

This clone was seen just once. The chain carries TRBV29-1 and TRBJ1-2; a possible D gene is TRBD1 (6 bases). V was cut by 7 bases and J by 6 bases, with 15 bases left in between. The CDR3 totals 12 residues. Germline V gives CDR1 SQVTM, CDR2 ANQGSEA. The CDR3, as DNA: TGCAGCGCCTCAGGACAGAGGGATGGCTACACCTTC. Its protein is CSASGQRDGYTF. Variable domain in full (rest from reference TRBV29-1 and TRBJ1-2): SAVISQKPSRDICQRGTSLTIQCQVDSQVTMMFWYRQQPGQSLTLIATANQGSEATYESGFVIDKFPISRPNLTFSTLTVSNMSPEDSSIYLCSASGQRDGYTFGSGTRLTVV.

The chain is built from TRBV7-2 and TRBJ2-1; TRBD2 matches 8 bases. Germline V gives CDR1 SGHTA, CDR2 FQGNSA. V shed 1 base, J shed 5 bases, and the junction held 4 bases outside the gene matches. The CDR3 consists of 15 residues. CDR3 nucleotide sequence: TGTGCCAGCAGCTTAGTGGGACTAGGCCACAATGAGCAGTTCTTC. Its translation is CASSLVGLGHNEQFF.

The V gene is TRBV18, the J gene TRBJ2-2; TRBD2 matches 9 bases. Losses at the gene ends were 2 bases for V and 5 bases for J; bases not matched to a gene: 6. This CDR3 spans 16 amino acids. Germline values: CDR1 KGHSH, CDR2 LQKENI. The CDR3 protein is CASSPSQLAGTGELFF. As DNA, the CDR3 is TGTGCCAGCTCACCATCCCAGCTAGCGGGGACCGGGGAGCTGTTTTTT. Complete variable domain (other parts from reference TRBV18 and TRBJ2-2): NAGVMQNPRHLVRRRGQEARLRCSPMKGHSHVYWYRQLPEEGLKFMVYLQKENIIDESGMPKERFSAEFPKEGPSILRIQQVVRGDSAAYFCASSPSQLAGTGELFFGEGSRLTVL.

This clone appeared a few times. The V call is TRBV29-1, the J call TRBJ2-1, with 13 bases aligning to TRBD2. This CDR3 has 18 residues. Germline values: CDR1 SQVTM, CDR2 ANQGSEA. Unmatched junction bases numbered 15, after V lost 6 bases and J lost 4 bases. CDR3 sequence reads: CSVRSVRTSGGGYNEQFF. CDR3 DNA sequence: TGCAGCGTGCGATCGGTTCGGACTAGCGGGGGAGGTTACAATGAGCAGTTCTTC.

The chain uses TRBV9 and TRBJ1-1; possible D gene TRBD1, 5 bases. CDR1 and CDR2 from the germline V gene are SGDLS and YYNGEE. V lost 4 bases to trimming and J lost 1 base, with 14 bases between them. CDR3 length equals 15 residues. The CDR3 spells CASSPRGAENTEAFF. CDR3 bases: TGTGCCAGCAGCCCACGCGGGGCGGAGAACACTGAAGCTTTCTTT.

The rearrangement links TRBV30 to TRBJ2-2; 9 bases map to TRBD1. The CDR3 runs 16 residues. Germline-derived CDR1 and CDR2 are GTSNPN and SVGIG (reference sequence). Trimming at V came to 2 bases and at J to 1 base, leaving 5 bases not matched to a gene. The CDR3 sequence: CAWSPPGQGNTGELFF. The CDR3 bases are TGTGCCTGGAGTCCGCCGGGACAGGGGAACACCGGGGAGCTGTTTTTT. Filled out from reference TRBV30 and TRBJ2-2, the complete variable domain reads SQTIHQWPATLVQPVGSPLSLECTVEGTSNPNLYWYRQAAGRGLQLLFYSVGIGQISSEVPQNLSASRPQDRQFILSSKKLLLSDSGFYLCAWSPPGQGNTGELFFGEGSRLTVL.

This CDR3 reads CASSGVWQGAGYTF. In DNA, the CDR3 is TGTGCCAGCAGTGGAGTTTGGCAGGGGGCTGGCTACACCTTC. V gene TRBV2 combines with J gene TRBJ1-2; 8 bases agree with TRBD1. The CDR3 is 14 residues long. The germline V gene encodes CDR1 SNHLY and CDR2 FYNNEI. The trim removed 4 bases at V and 7 bases at J, leaving 8 bases unmatched.

CDR3 loop: CSVGGSPGNTIYF. The CDR3 nucleotides read TGCAGCGTAGGAGGGTCCCCTGGAAACACCATATATTTT. The chain joins TRBV29-1 to TRBJ1-3; D is unresolved. Between the trimmed V and J ends, which lost 6 bases and 2 bases, there was a span of 11 bases. The V gene's germline CDR1 is SQVTM and CDR2 ANQGSEA. This CDR3 comprises 13 residues.

This sequence joins TRBV6-5 and TRBJ2-1; D ambiguous. Germline-derived CDR1 and CDR2 are MNHEY and SVGAGI. Trimming stripped 5 bases from V and 4 bases from J, with 12 bases between. The CDR3 runs 14 residues. CDR3 DNA: TGTGCCAGCAGTACCAACTCCCCTTACAATGAGCAGTTCTTC. Translated, it gives CASSTNSPYNEQFF.

This clone has a handful of counts. V and J are TRBV19 and TRBJ1-5; D uncertain. This CDR3 contains 12 residues. V lost 7 bases and J lost 0, with 4 bases in between. Germline V gene data show CDR1 as LNHDA and CDR2 as SQIVND (reference sequence). The CDR3 DNA is TGTGCCAGTACTACTAGCAATCAGCCCCAGCATTTT. It specifies CASTTSNQPQHF.

This chain joins TRBV6-5 and TRBJ1-1; possible D gene TRBD1, 5 bases. Trimming took off 0 bases at V and 2 bases at J, with 10 bases between the two ends. This CDR3 has 15 residues. CDR1 and CDR2 (germline): MNHEY, SVGAGI. CDR3 bases: TGTGCCAGCAGTTACTCCGACAGAATCAACACTGAAGCTTTCTTT. Translating gives CASSYSDRINTEAFF.

The V and J genes are TRBV19 and TRBJ1-2; D remains ambiguous. The germline gives CDR1 LNHDA, CDR2 SQIVND (reference sequence). CDR3 size: 13 residues. The ends were cut back, 2 bases at V and 8 bases at J, with 12 bases in the middle. The CDR3 DNA is TGTGCCAGTAGTATAAGAGCAAGCGAGGGCTACACCTTC. Protein sequence: CASSIRASEGYTF.